These T cell receptor beta chains were read from a single sample in a study of type 1 regulatory T cells. TCRdb recomputed calls from the reads with MiXCR, one row per CDR3 protein. The sample has about 39,000 distinct CDR3 sequences, more than 9% seen once. Their specific antigens are unknown. Sequencing was carried out using cultured non-Tr1 T cells, either the whole culture or a sorted T cell fraction (not recorded which). The receptors here all came from a human donor in good health. Each CDR3 is given with its conserved first and last residue. The D gene is left open where the match is weak. Size is omitted from some rows. Given values are once, few, many or a class for expanded clones.

d_call,v_call,clone_size,cdr3_aa
.,TRBV27,many,CASSFLQGSSYNEQFF
TRBD1,TRBV19,few,CASSMGDRVVRPQHF
.,TRBV18,many,CASSPRQSNQPQHF
.,TRBV6-1,.,CAAGAAKAYNEQFF
TRBD1,TRBV4-2,many,CASSLGTGGQGTEAFF
TRBD2,TRBV19,.,CASSMGTSRSNEQFF
TRBD2,TRBV9,.,CASSAGTSAGDTQYF
.,TRBV12-3/TRBV12-4,.,CASSWFGNNQPQHF
.,TRBV5-1,.,CASSLATGSSYNEQFF
.,TRBV7-2,many,CACSKTLGANVLTF
.,TRBV11-2,.,CASSLRGIEAFF